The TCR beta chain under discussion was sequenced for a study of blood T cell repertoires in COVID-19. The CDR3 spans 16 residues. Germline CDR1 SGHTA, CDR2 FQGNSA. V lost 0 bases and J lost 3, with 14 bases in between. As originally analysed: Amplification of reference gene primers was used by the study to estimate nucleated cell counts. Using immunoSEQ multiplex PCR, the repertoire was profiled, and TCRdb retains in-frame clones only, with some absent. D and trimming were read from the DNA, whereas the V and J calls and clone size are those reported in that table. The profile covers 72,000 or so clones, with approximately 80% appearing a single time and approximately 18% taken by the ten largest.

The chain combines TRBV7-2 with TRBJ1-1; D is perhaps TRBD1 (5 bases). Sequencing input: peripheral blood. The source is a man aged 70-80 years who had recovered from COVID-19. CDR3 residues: CASSLAAIGVDTEAFF. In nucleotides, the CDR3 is TGTGCCAGCAGCTTAGCCGCCATAGGGGTTGACACTGAAGCTTTCTTT.